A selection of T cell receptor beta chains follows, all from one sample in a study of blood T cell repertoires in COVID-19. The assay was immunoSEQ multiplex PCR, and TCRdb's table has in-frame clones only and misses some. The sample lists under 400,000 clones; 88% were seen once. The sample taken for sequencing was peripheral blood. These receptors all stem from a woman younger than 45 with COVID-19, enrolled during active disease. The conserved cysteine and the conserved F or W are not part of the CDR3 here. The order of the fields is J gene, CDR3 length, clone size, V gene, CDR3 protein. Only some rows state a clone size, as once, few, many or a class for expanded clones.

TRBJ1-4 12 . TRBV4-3 ASSQDRVEEKLF
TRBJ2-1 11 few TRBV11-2 ASSPGSFYEQF
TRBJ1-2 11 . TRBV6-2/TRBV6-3 ASSRAGGGGYT
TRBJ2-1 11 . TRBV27 ASSRGGLNEQF
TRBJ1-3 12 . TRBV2 ASSGGQPGNTIY
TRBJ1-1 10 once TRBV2 ASSPQGDEAF
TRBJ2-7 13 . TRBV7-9 ASSLAGLADYEQY
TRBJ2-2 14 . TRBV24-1 ATTADGDSYTGELF
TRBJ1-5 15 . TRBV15 ATSRSSRGGASQPQH
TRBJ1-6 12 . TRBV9 ASSRGGNDSPLH
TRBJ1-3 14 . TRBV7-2 ASSTPIQAAGNTIY
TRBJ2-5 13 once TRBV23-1 ASSPVQSGGETQY
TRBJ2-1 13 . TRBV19 ASSIPAGGLNEQF
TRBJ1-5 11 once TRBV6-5 ASSYSRGQPQH
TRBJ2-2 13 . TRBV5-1 ASSLSGGNIGELF
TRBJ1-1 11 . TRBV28 ASLVAENTEAF
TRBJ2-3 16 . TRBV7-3 ASSLYPITTGASDTQY
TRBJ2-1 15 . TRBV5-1 ASSLRQGSSSYNEQF